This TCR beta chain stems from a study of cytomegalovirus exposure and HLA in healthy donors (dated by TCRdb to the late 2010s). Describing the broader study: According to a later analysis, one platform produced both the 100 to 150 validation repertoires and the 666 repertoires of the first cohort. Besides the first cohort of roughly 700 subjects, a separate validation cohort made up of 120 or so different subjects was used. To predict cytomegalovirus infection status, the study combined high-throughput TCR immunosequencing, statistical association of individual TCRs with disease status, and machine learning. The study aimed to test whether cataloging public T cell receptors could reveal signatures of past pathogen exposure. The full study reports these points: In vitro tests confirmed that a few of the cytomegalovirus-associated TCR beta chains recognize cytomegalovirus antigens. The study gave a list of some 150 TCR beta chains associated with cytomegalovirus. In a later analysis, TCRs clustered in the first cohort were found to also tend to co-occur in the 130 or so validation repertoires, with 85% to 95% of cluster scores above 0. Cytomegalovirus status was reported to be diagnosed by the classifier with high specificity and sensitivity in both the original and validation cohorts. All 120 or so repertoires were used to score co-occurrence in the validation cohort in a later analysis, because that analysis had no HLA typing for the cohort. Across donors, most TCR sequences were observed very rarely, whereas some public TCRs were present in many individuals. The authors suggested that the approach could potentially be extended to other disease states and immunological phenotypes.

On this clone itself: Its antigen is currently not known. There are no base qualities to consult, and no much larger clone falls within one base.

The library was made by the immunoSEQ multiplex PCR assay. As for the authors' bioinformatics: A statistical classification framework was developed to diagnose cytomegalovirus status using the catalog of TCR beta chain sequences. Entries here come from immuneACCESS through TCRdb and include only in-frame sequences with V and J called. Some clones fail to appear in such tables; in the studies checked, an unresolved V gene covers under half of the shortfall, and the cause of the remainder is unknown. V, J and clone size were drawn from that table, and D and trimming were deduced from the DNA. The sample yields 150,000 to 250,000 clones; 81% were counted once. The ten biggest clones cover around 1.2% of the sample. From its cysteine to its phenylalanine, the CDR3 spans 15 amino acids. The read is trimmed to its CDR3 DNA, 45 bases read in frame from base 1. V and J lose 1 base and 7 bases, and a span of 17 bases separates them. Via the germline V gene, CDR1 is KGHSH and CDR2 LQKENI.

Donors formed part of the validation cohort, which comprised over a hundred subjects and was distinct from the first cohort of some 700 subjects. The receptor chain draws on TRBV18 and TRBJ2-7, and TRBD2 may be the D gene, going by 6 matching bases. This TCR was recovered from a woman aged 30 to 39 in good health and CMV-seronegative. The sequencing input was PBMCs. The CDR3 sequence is CASSPLAGQEGEQYF. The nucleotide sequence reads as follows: TGTGCCAGCTCACCACTCGCAGGGCAGGAGGGGGAGCAGTACTTC.